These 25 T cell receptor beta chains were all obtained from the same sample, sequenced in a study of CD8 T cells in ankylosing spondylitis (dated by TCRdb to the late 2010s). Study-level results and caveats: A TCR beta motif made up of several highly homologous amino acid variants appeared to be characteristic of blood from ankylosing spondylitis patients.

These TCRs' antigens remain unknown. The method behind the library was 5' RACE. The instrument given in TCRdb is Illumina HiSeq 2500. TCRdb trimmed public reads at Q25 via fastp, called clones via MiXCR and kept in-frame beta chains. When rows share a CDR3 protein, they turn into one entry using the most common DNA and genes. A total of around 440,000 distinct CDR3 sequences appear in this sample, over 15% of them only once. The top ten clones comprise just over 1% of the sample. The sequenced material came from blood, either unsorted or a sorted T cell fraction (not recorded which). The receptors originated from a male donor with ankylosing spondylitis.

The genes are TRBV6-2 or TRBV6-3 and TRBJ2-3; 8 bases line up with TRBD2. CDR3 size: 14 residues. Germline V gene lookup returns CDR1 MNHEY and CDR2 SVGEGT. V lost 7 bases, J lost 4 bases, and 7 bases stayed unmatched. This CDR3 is CASTSGRVADTQYF. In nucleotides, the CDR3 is TGTGCCAGCACATCCGGGAGGGTGGCAGATACGCAGTATTTT.

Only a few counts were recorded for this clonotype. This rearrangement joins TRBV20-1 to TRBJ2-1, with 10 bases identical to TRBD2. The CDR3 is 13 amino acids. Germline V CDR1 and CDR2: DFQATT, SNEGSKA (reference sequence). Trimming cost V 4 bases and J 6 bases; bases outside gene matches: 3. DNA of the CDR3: TGCAGTGCTACTAGCGGGAGAGCCAATGAGCAGTTCTTC. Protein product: CSATSGRANEQFF.

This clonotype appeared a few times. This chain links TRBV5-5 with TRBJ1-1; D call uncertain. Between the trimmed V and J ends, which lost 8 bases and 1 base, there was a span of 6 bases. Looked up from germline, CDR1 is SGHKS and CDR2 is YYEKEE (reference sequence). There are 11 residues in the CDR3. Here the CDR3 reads CASQANTEAFF. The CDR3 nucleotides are TGTGCCAGTCAGGCGAACACTGAAGCTTTCTTT.

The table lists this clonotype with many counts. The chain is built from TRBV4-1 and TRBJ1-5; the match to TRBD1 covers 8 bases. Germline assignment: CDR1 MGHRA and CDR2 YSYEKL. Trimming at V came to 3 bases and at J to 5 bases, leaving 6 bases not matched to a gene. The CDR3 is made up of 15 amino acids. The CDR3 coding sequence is TGCGCCAGCAGCCAGGTGGACAGGGTAGATCAGCCCCAGCATTTT. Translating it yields CASSQVDRVDQPQHF.

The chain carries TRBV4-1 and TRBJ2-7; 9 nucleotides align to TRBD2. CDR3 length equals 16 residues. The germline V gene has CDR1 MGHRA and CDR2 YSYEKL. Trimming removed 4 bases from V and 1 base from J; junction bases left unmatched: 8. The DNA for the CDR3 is TGCGCCAGCAGCCGATCAGCGGGAGGATTTTCCTACGAGCAGTACTTC. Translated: CASSRSAGGFSYEQYF.

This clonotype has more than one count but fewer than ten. The CDR3 DNA follows: TGTGCCACCAGCAGAACCCCCAAAGACGCGGGGAGCACTGAAGCTTTCTTT. As protein: CATSRTPKDAGSTEAFF. The chain recombines TRBV15 with TRBJ1-1; no definite D call. The CDR3 runs to 17 residues. Trimming cost V 2 bases and J 4 bases, with 20 bases left between them. Germline loops: CDR1 LNHNV, CDR2 YYDKDF (reference sequence).

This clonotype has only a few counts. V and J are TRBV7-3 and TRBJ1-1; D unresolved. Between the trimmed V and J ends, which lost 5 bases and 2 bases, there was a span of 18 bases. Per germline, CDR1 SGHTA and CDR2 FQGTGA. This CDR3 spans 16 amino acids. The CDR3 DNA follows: TGTGCCAGCAGCCCCACATACAACTCGGATAACACTGAAGCTTTCTTT. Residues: CASSPTYNSDNTEAFF.

As DNA, the CDR3 is TGCAGCGTTCGGGAAGCGGGAGAGACCCAGTACTTC. Protein sequence: CSVREAGETQYF. This sequence joins TRBV29-1 and TRBJ2-5; TRBD2 might be the D (6 bases). V shed 5 bases and J shed 4 bases, with 11 bases lying between them. The germline gives CDR1 SQVTM, CDR2 ANQGSEA. The length of the CDR3 is 12 residues.

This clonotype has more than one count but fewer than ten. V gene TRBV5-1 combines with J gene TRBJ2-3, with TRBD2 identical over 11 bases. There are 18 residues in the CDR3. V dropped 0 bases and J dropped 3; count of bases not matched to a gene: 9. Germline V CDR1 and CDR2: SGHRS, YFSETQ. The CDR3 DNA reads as TGCGCCAGCAGCTTGGGTAGCGGGGGGGCAAGGCAAACAGATACGCAGTATTTT. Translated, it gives CASSLGSGGARQTDTQYF.

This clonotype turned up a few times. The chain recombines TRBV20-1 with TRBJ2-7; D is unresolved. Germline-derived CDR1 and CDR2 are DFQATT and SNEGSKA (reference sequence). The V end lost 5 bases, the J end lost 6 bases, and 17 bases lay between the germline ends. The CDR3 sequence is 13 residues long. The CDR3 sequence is CSAHPHTGFEQYF. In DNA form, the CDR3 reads TGCAGTGCTCACCCCCATACGGGTTTCGAGCAGTACTTC.

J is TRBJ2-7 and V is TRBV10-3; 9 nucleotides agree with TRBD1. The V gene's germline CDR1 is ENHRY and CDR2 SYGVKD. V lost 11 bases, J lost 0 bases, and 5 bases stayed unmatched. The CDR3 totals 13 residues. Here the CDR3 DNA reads TGTGCCGCTGGACAGGGGCACTCCTACGAGCAGTACTTC. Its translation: CAAGQGHSYEQYF.

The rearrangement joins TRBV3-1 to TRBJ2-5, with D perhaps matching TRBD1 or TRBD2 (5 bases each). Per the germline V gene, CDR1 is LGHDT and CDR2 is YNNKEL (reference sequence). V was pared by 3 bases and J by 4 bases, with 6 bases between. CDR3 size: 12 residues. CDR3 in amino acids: CASSQRGETQYF. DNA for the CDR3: TGTGCCAGCAGCCAGAGGGGAGAGACCCAGTACTTC.

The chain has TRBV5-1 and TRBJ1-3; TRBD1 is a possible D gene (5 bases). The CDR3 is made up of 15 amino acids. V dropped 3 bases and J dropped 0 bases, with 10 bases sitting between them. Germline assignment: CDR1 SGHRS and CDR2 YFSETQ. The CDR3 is CASSWDAGSGNTIYF. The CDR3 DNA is TGCGCCAGCAGCTGGGACGCGGGCTCTGGAAACACCATATATTTT.

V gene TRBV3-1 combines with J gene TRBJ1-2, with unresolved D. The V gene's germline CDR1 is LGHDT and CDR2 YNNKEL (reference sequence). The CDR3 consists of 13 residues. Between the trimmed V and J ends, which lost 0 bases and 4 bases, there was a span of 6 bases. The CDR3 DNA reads TGTGCCAGCAGCCAAGACGGAGTCTATGGCTACACCTTC. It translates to CASSQDGVYGYTF. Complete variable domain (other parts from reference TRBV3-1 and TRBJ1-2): DTAVSQTPKYLVTQMGNDKSIKCEQNLGHDTMYWYKQDSKKFLKIMFSYNNKELIINETVPNRFSPKSPDKAHLNLHINSLELGDSAVYFCASSQDGVYGYTFGSGTRLTVV.

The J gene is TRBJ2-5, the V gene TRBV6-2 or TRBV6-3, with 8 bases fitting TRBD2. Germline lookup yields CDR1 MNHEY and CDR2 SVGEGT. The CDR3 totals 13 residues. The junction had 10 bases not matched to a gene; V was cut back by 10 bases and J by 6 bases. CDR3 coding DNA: TGTGCCACCCGGGGGGGACTGGCGAAGACCCAGTACTTC. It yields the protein CATRGGLAKTQYF.

As DNA, the CDR3 is TGTGCCAGCAGCCGGGACAGTTCTTTCGAGCAGTACTTC. Its protein is CASSRDSSFEQYF. The rearrangement uses TRBV3-1 and TRBJ2-7, with 7 bases fitting TRBD1. With 4 bases clipped from V and 6 bases from J, the junction kept 6 bases outside the gene matches. This CDR3 contains 13 residues. Germline V lookup: CDR1 LGHDT, CDR2 YNNKEL (reference sequence).

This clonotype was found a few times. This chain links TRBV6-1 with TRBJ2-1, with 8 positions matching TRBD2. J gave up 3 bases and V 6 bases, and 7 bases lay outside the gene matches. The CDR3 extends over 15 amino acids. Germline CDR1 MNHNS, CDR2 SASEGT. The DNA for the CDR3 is TGTGCCAGCAGAGATAGCGGGGCCGGCTACAATGAGCAGTTCTTC. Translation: CASRDSGAGYNEQFF.

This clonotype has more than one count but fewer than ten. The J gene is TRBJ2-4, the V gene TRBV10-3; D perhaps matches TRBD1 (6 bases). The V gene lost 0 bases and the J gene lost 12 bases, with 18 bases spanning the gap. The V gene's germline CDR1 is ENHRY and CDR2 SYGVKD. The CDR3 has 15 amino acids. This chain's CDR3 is CAISESTDRSLPQYF. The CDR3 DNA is TGTGCCATCAGTGAGTCAACGGACAGATCCCTTCCTCAGTACTTC.

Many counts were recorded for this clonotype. The CDR3 bases are TGCGCCAGCAGCCAATATTCGTCCCCAACCTACGAGCAGTACTTC. This sequence encodes CASSQYSSPTYEQYF. The chain is built from TRBV5-1 and TRBJ2-7, with no clear D. This CDR3 has 15 amino acids. Deletions cut 4 bases from V and 2 bases from J, with 16 bases between. CDR1 is SGHRS, CDR2 YFSETQ, per germline.

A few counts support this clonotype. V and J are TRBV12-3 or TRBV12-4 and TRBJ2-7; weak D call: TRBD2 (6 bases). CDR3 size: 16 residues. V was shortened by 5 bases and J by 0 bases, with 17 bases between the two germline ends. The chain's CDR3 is CASSTYGTRGSYEQYF. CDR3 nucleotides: TGTGCCAGCAGTACCTACGGGACTCGCGGCTCCTACGAGCAGTACTTC.

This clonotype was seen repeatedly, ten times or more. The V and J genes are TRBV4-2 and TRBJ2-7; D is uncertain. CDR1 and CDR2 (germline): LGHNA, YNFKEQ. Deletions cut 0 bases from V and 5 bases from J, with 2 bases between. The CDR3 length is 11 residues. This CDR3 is CASSQENEQYF. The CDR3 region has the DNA TGTGCCAGCAGCCAAGAAAACGAGCAGTACTTC.

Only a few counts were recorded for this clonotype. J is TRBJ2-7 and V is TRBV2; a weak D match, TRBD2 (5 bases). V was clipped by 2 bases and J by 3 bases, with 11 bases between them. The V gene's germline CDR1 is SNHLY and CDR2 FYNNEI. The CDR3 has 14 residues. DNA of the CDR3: TGTGCCAGCAGTGAATCTAGCAAGAGCTACGAGCAGTACTTC. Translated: CASSESSKSYEQYF. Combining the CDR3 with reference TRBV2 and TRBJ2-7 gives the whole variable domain EPEVTQTPSHQVTQMGQEVILRCVPISNHLYFYWYRQILGQKVEFLVSFYNNEISEKSEIFDDQFSVERPDGSNFTLKIRSTKLEDSAMYFCASSESSKSYEQYFGPGTRLTVT.

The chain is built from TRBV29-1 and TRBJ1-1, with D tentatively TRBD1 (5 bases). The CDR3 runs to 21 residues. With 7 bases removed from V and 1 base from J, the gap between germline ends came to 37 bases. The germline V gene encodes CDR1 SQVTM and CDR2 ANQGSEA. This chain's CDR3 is CSARQYYNMRLEGLGNTEAFF. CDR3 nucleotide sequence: TGCAGCGCCCGCCAATATTACAATATGAGGCTCGAGGGGCTCGGGAACACTGAAGCTTTCTTT.

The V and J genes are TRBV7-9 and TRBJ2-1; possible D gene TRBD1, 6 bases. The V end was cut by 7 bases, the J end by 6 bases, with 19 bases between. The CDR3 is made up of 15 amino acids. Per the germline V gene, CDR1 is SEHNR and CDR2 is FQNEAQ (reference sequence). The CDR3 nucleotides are TGTGCCAGCACCCGACCGGGGTCAGGGGTCAATGAGCAGTTCTTC. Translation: CASTRPGSGVNEQFF.

CDR3 amino acids: CSAPPSVDYNEQFF. The CDR3 DNA reads TGCAGTGCCCCCCCTAGCGTAGACTACAATGAGCAGTTCTTC. The rearrangement uses TRBV20-1 and TRBJ2-1, with TRBD2 as a possible D gene (6 bases). The CDR3 is 14 residues long. Germline V gene lookup returns CDR1 DFQATT and CDR2 SNEGSKA (reference sequence). Trimming took off 6 bases at V and 3 bases at J, with 15 bases between the two ends.